The 4 T cell receptor beta chains below all came from one sample that was sequenced in a study of shared clonotypes between healthy human individuals. The protocol was immunoSEQ multiplex PCR, while the TCRdb copy is restricted to in-frame clones and leaves out a portion. The profile shows 550,000 to 800,000 clones, roughly 70% of them singletons. The sequencing sample was made of memory CD4+ T cells sorted from blood. Subset defined: CD45RA-negative fraction. All receptors come from a woman between 25 and 40 years old in good health.

J is TRBJ2-2 and V is TRBV19, with D uncertain. This CDR3 is built from 14 residues. Germline CDR1 reads LNHDA; CDR2 reads SQIVND (reference sequence). V gave up 1 base and J gave up 9 bases, with 12 bases separating them. CDR3 sequence reads: CASSIALDSWELFF. The CDR3, as DNA: TGTGCCAGTAGTATAGCCCTAGATTCTTGGGAGCTGTTTTTT.

J is TRBJ2-5 and V is TRBV18; 7 nucleotides match TRBD1. The CDR3 spans 14 residues. Germline values: CDR1 KGHSH, CDR2 LQKENI. V shed 1 base and J 4 bases; nucleotides not matched to a gene: 3. The CDR3 sequence: CASSPRGQLETQYF. The CDR3 DNA reads TGTGCCAGCTCACCACGGGGACAGCTAGAGACCCAGTACTTC.

The V call is TRBV4-1, the J call TRBJ2-1; 11 nucleotides line up with TRBD2. With 4 bases clipped from V and 0 bases from J, the junction kept 5 bases outside the gene matches. This CDR3 spans 17 amino acids. Germline V gives CDR1 MGHRA, CDR2 YSYEKL. The CDR3 DNA reads TGCGCCAGCAGCCGAGGACTAGCGGGCAGCTCCTACAATGAGCAGTTCTTC. This codes for CASSRGLAGSSYNEQFF.

The gene calls are TRBV5-8 and TRBJ2-1, with TRBD1 matching over 9 bases. The CDR3 consists of 16 residues. J gave up 4 bases and V 2 bases, and 7 bases lay outside the gene matches. The germline V gene has CDR1 SGHTS and CDR2 YDEGEE. DNA of the CDR3: TGTGCCAGCAGCTTCTCCGGGACAGGGCGGTACAATGAGCAGTTCTTC. Amino acids: CASSFSGTGRYNEQFF.